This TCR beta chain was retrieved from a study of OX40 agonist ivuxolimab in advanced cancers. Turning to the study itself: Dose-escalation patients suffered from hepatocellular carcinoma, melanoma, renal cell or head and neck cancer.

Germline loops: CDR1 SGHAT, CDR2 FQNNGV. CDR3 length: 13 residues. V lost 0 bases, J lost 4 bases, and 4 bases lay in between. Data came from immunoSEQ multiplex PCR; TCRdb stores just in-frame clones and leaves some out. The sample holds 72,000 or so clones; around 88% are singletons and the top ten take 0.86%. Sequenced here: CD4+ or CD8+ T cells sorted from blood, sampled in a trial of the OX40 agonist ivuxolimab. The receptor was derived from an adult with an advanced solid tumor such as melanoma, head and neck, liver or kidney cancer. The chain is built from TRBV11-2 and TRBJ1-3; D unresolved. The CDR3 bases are TGTGCCAGCAGCTTAGAGGGCGGAAACACCATATATTTT. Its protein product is CASSLEGGNTIYF. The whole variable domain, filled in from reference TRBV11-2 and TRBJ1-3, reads EAGVAQSPRYKIIEKRQSVAFWCNPISGHATLYWYQQILGQGPKLLIQFQNNGVVDDSQLPKDRFSAERLKGVDSTLKIQPAKLEDSAVYLCASSLEGGNTIYFGEGSWLTVV.